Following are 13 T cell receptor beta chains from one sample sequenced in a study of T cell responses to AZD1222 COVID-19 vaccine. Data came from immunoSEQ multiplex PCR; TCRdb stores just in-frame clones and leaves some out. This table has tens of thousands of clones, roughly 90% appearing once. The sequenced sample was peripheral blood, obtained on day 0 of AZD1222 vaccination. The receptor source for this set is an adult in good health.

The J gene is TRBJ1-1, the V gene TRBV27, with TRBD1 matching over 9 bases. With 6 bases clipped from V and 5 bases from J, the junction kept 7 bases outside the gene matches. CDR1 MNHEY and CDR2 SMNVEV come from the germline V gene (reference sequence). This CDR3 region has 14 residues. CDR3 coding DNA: TGTGCCAGCAGCCGCGACAGGGGGTGGACTGAAGCTTTCTTT. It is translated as CASSRDRGWTEAFF.

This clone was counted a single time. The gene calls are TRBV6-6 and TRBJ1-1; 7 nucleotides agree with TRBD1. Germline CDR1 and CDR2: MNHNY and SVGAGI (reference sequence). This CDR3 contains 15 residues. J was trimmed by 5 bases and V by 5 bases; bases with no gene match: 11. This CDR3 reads CASSNQGGLWTEAFF. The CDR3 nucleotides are TGTGCCAGCAGTAACCAAGGGGGCTTGTGGACTGAAGCTTTCTTT.

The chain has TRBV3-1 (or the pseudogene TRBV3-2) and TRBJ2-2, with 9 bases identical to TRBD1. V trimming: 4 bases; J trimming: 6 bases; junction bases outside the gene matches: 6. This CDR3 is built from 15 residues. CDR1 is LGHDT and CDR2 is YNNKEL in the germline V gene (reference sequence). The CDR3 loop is CASSLGTGRSGELFF. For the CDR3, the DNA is TGTGCCAGCAGCCTAGGGACAGGGAGGTCCGGGGAGCTGTTTTTT.

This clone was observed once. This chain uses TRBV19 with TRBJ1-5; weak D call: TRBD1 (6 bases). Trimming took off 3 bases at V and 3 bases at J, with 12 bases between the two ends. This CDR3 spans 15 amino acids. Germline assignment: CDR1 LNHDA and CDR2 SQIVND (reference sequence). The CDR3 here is CASSILTGNNQPQHF. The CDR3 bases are TGTGCCAGTAGTATCTTGACAGGCAACAATCAGCCCCAGCATTTT.

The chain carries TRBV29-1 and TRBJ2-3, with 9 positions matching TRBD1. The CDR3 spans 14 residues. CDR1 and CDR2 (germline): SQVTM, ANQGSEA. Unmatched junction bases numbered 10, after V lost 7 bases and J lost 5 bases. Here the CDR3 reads CSGSPGQGKDTQYF. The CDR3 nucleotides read TGCAGCGGAAGCCCGGGACAGGGCAAAGATACGCAGTATTTT.

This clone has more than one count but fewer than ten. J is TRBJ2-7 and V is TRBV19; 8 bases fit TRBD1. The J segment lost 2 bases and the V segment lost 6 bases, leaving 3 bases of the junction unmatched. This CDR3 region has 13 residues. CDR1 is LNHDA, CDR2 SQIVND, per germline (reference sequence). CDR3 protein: CASSQTGAYEQYF. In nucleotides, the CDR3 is TGTGCCAGTAGCCAGACAGGGGCCTACGAGCAGTACTTC.

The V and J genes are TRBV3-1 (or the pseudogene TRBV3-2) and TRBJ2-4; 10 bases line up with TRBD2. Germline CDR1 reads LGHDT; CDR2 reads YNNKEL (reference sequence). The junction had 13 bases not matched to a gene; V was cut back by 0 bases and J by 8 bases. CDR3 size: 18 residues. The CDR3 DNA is TGTGCCAGCAGCCAAGATCATGGTAGCGGGGGGATCGAGGACATTCAGTACTTC. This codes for CASSQDHGSGGIEDIQYF.

CDR3 sequence: CASSQEGTDEQYF. Here the CDR3 DNA reads TGTGCCAGCAGCCAAGAGGGAACGGACGAGCAGTACTTC. V usage is TRBV3-1 (or the pseudogene TRBV3-2) and J usage is TRBJ2-7; no firm D call. Germline V gene data show CDR1 as LGHDT and CDR2 as YNNKEL (reference sequence). V was trimmed by 0 bases and J by 5 bases, leaving 8 bases between them. The CDR3 sequence is 13 residues long.

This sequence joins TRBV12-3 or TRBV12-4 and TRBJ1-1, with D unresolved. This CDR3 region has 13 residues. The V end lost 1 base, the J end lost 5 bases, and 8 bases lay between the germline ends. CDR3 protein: CASSLDRATEAFF. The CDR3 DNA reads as TGTGCCAGCAGTTTAGACCGAGCGACTGAAGCTTTCTTT.

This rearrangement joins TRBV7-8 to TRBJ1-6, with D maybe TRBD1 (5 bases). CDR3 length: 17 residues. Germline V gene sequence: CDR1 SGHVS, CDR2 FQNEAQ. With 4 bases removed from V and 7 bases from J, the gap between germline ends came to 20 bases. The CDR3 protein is CASSSPETEVRNSPLHF. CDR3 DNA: TGTGCCAGCAGCTCCCCCGAGACAGAGGTTCGAAATTCACCCCTCCACTTT. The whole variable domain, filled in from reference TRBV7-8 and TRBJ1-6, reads GAGVSQSPRYKVAKRGQDVALRCDPISGHVSLFWYQQALGQGPEFLTYFQNEAQLDKSGLPSDRFFAERPEGSVSTLKIQRTQQEDSAVYLCASSSPETEVRNSPLHFGNGTRLTVT.

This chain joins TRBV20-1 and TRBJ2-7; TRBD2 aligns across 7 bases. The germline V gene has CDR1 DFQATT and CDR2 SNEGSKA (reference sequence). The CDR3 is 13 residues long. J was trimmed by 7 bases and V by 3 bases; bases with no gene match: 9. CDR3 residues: CSASRGSLGEQYF. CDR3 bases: TGCAGTGCTAGTCGCGGGAGTCTGGGGGAGCAGTACTTC.

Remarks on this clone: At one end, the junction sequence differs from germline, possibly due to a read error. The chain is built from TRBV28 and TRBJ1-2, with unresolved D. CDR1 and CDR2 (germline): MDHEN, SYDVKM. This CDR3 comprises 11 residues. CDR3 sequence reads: CAGSGYYGYTF. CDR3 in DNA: TGTGCCGGCAGCGGGTACTATGGCTACACCTTC.

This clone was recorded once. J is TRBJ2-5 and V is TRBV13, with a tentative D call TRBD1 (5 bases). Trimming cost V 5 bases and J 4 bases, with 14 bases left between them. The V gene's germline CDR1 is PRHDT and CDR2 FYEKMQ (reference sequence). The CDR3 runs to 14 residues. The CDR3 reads CASSPGHGRETQYF. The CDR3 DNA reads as TGTGCCAGCAGCCCAGGACATGGACGAGAGACCCAGTACTTC.